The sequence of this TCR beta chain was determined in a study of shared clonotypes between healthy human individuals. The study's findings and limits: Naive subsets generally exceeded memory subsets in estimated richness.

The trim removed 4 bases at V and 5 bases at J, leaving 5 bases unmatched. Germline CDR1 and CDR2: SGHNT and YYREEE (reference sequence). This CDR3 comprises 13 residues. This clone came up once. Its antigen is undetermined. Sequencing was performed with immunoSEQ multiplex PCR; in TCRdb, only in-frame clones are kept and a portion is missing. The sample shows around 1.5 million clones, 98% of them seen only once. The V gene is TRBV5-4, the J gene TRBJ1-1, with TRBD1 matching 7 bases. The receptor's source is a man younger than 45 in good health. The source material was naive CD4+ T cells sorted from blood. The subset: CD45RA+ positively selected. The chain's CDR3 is CASSRGTATEAFF. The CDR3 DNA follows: TGTGCCAGCAGCCGGGGGACAGCGACTGAAGCTTTCTTT.